This note documents a single T cell receptor (beta chain) sequence. Its antigen remains unidentified. Method: immunoSEQ multiplex PCR; TCRdb's copy keeps in-frame clones and lacks some. The sample contains approximately 75,000 clones, around 90% of which appear only once. The data belong to a study of graft-versus-host responses after intestinal transplantation. The CDR3 is 12 amino acids. V lost 7 bases, J lost 4 bases, and 10 bases lay in between. CDR1 is SNHLY, CDR2 FYNNEI, per germline. Findings and limits, study-wide: Early after transplant, HvG declines were associated with peak levels of circulating GvH clones.

The rearrangement joins TRBV2 to TRBJ1-2; TRBD1 is a possible D gene (5 bases). Sequenced material: unstimulated CD8+ T cells sorted from spleen or lymph node cells, taken before transplant. This sequence originates from a human donor who was the organ donor for an intestinal transplant. The CDR3 DNA is TGTGCCAGCACTACAGGCGTCTATGGCTACACCTTC. Amino acid sequence: CASTTGVYGYTF.